The 29 T cell receptor beta chains listed next were all sequenced from one sample in a study of T cell responses to AZD1222 COVID-19 vaccine. The table came from immunoSEQ multiplex PCR; TCRdb's copy has only in-frame clones and leaves some out. The table lists over 150,000 clones, roughly 87% of them singletons. The sequenced sample was peripheral blood, obtained on day 0 of AZD1222 vaccination. The receptors were gathered from an adult in good health.

The V and J genes are TRBV2 and TRBJ1-3, with TRBD1 as a possible D gene (6 bases). Germline V gene data show CDR1 as SNHLY and CDR2 as FYNNEI. This CDR3 has 15 amino acids. Trimming left V 4 bases short and J 3 bases short, with 13 bases between. This CDR3 is CASSVGGAGGNTIYF. In DNA form, the CDR3 reads TGTGCCAGCAGTGTTGGGGGGGCGGGTGGAAACACCATATATTTT.

CDR3 region: CASSEPGAANYGYTF. CDR3 in DNA: TGTGCCAGCAGTGAACCAGGGGCGGCTAACTATGGCTACACCTTC. The rearrangement uses TRBV6-1 and TRBJ1-2, with D tentatively TRBD1 (6 bases). CDR1 is MNHNS and CDR2 is SASEGT in the germline V gene. The length of the CDR3 is 15 residues. Between the trimmed V and J ends, which lost 2 bases and 0 bases, there was a span of 10 bases.

This chain uses TRBV15 with TRBJ2-1; 10 bases line up with TRBD2. Germline CDR1 is LNHNV and CDR2 is YYDKDF (reference sequence). V dropped 2 bases and J dropped 2; count of bases not matched to a gene: 6. This CDR3 contains 17 residues. As DNA, the CDR3 is TGTGCCACCAGCAGACTAGCGGGAGTTCGCCCCTACAATGAGCAGTTCTTC. Translated, it gives CATSRLAGVRPYNEQFF.

The rearrangement links TRBV3-1 (or the pseudogene TRBV3-2) to TRBJ2-3; 13 bases line up with TRBD2. J gave up 14 bases and V 3 bases, and 2 bases lay outside the gene matches. CDR3 length: 12 amino acids. The germline V gene has CDR1 LGHDT and CDR2 YNNKEL (reference sequence). For the CDR3, the DNA is TGTGCCAGCAGCCAGGGACTAGCGGGACTGTATTTT. It encodes CASSQGLAGLYF.

Turning to this clone: An end of the junction does not agree with germline; a read error may underlie this. The chain uses TRBV3-1 (or the pseudogene TRBV3-2) and TRBJ2-1, with D perhaps matching TRBD1 or TRBD2 (5 bases each). The CDR3 has 12 amino acids. CDR1 is LGHDT, CDR2 YNNKEL, per germline (reference sequence). This CDR3 reads CASSQYQGFGVF. DNA of the CDR3: TGTGCCAGCAGCCAATATCAGGGCTTCGGGGTCTTC.

The genes are TRBV6-6 and TRBJ2-3; D is perhaps TRBD2 (5 bases). The CDR3 totals 14 residues. Between the trimmed V and J ends, which lost 6 bases and 9 bases, there was a span of 19 bases. Looked up from germline, CDR1 is MNHNY and CDR2 is SVGAGI (reference sequence). CDR3 sequence: CASRTGSRGLTQYF. The CDR3 nucleotides read TGTGCCAGCAGGACCGGGTCCCGAGGGTTGACGCAGTATTTT.

V and J are TRBV28 and TRBJ1-1; D is possibly TRBD1 (5 bases). The germline V gene has CDR1 MDHEN and CDR2 SYDVKM. V was shortened by 3 bases and J by 4 bases, with 12 bases between the two germline ends. The CDR3 runs to 14 residues. Here the CDR3 DNA reads TGTGCCAGCAGTTTGGGGGGGGAAGGCACTGAAGCTTTCTTT. Encoded protein: CASSLGGEGTEAFF.

As DNA, the CDR3 is TGTGCCAGCAGATCAACCGGGACAAACTATGGCTACACCTTC. As protein: CASRSTGTNYGYTF. The chain carries TRBV6-5 and TRBJ1-2; TRBD1 is a possible D gene (6 bases). The germline V and J ends were trimmed by 6 bases and 2 bases, with 13 bases remaining between them. This CDR3 comprises 14 residues. Germline CDR1 is MNHEY and CDR2 is SVGAGI.

V gene TRBV19 combines with J gene TRBJ2-3; 11 bases align to TRBD2. Germline assignment: CDR1 LNHDA and CDR2 SQIVND (reference sequence). The V and J ends lost 3 bases and 5 bases, in that order; junction bases with no gene match: 10. This CDR3 is built from 17 residues. The CDR3 DNA reads as TGTGCCAGTAGTATGGGACTAGCGGACGCTAGTGGAGATACGCAGTATTTT. Amino acids: CASSMGLADASGDTQYF.

The V call is TRBV19, the J call TRBJ1-5; possible D gene TRBD1, 5 bases. The CDR3 covers 17 residues. Germline V gives CDR1 LNHDA, CDR2 SQIVND (reference sequence). With 3 bases removed from V and 0 bases from J, the gap between germline ends came to 15 bases. The CDR3 spells CASSIRPGSYSNQPQHF. DNA for the CDR3: TGTGCCAGTAGTATTAGGCCAGGGTCCTATAGCAATCAGCCCCAGCATTTT.

The chain couples TRBV5-1 to TRBJ2-7, with TRBD2 matching 12 bases. CDR3 length equals 17 residues. V dropped 4 bases and J dropped 0; count of bases not matched to a gene: 8. The V gene's germline CDR1 is SGHRS and CDR2 YFSETQ. The CDR3 loop reads CASSPRTSGMGSYEQYF. The DNA of the CDR3 is TGCGCCAGCAGCCCCCGGACTAGCGGGATGGGCTCCTACGAGCAGTACTTC.

The rearrangement joins TRBV5-1 to TRBJ2-7; 12 bases align to TRBD2. This CDR3 has 16 amino acids. Germline V lookup: CDR1 SGHRS, CDR2 YFSETQ. V shed 0 bases and J 1 base; nucleotides not matched to a gene: 2. The CDR3 DNA follows: TGCGCCAGCAGCTTGGGTGGGACTAGCGGGTCCTACGAGCAGTACTTC. Translated: CASSLGGTSGSYEQYF.

The J gene is TRBJ1-4, the V gene TRBV18, with D possibly being TRBD1 (6 bases). CDR3 length: 13 amino acids. V dropped 8 bases and J dropped 5 bases, with 12 bases sitting between them. In germline, CDR1 is KGHSH, CDR2 LQKENI. The CDR3 loop is CASLQGRNEKLFF. CDR3 nucleotide sequence: TGTGCCAGCCTACAGGGCAGGAATGAAAAACTGTTTTTT.

This clone was found a few times. This rearrangement joins TRBV3-1 (or the pseudogene TRBV3-2) to TRBJ1-3; TRBD1 matches 10 bases. V trimming: 5 bases; J trimming: 2 bases; junction bases outside the gene matches: 6. The germline V gene encodes CDR1 LGHDT and CDR2 YNNKEL (reference sequence). The CDR3 is 16 residues long. DNA for the CDR3: TGTGCCAGCAGCGTTGTGGGGACAGGGGCTGGAAACACCATATATTTT. It is translated as CASSVVGTGAGNTIYF.

The V call is TRBV19, the J call TRBJ2-7, with 9 bases that match TRBD1. This CDR3 has 18 amino acids. The trim removed 4 bases at V and 5 bases at J, leaving 18 bases unmatched. Germline V gene sequence: CDR1 LNHDA, CDR2 SQIVND (reference sequence). CDR3 in amino acids: CASSKQKAPGQGRNEQYF. CDR3 DNA sequence: TGTGCCAGTAGTAAGCAGAAGGCCCCGGGACAGGGAAGGAACGAGCAGTACTTC.

A few counts support this clone. The rearrangement links TRBV6-5 to TRBJ1-1; a possible D gene is TRBD1 (5 bases). The length of the CDR3 is 15 residues. CDR1 MNHEY and CDR2 SVGAGI come from the germline V gene. Trimming left V 5 bases short and J 6 bases short, with 19 bases between. CDR3 amino acids: CASSSPRDSDPEAFF. CDR3 bases: TGTGCCAGCAGTAGTCCCCGGGACTCTGACCCTGAAGCTTTCTTT.

This chain joins TRBV7-2 and TRBJ2-1; 7 bases are a match to TRBD2. V dropped 2 bases and J dropped 8; count of bases not matched to a gene: 6. The germline V gene encodes CDR1 SGHTA and CDR2 FQGNSA. The CDR3 is made up of 14 amino acids. The CDR3 DNA follows: TGTGCCAGCAGCTTATGGCGGGAGAGGGATGAGCAGTTCTTC. It is translated as CASSLWRERDEQFF.

This clone was seen a single time. This sequence joins TRBV19 and TRBJ1-1; 10 bases agree with TRBD1. This CDR3 has 15 amino acids. The germline V gene has CDR1 LNHDA and CDR2 SQIVND (reference sequence). V dropped 10 bases and J dropped 0; count of bases not matched to a gene: 8. CDR3 in DNA: TGTGCCACCGGGACAGGGGCGGTTATGAACACTGAAGCTTTCTTT. This sequence encodes CATGTGAVMNTEAFF.

Note on this clone: Other DNA sequences in the sample encode the same CDR3. The chain employs TRBV5-1 and TRBJ2-5, with TRBD1 as a possible D gene (6 bases). Per the germline V gene, CDR1 is SGHRS and CDR2 is YFSETQ. This CDR3 is 14 amino acids long. The germline V and J ends were trimmed by 4 bases and 2 bases, with 12 bases remaining between them. CDR3 in amino acids: CASSLGTNQETQYF. The CDR3 nucleotides are TGCGCCAGCAGCCTCGGGACAAATCAAGAGACCCAGTACTTC.

V and J are TRBV18 and TRBJ2-7; D uncertain. This CDR3 has 15 residues. Germline V lookup: CDR1 KGHSH, CDR2 LQKENI. Trimming cost V 2 bases and J 0 bases, with 11 bases left between them. CDR3 sequence (DNA): TGTGCCAGCTCACCAGAGGAAGCAGGCTCCTACGAGCAGTACTTC. It encodes CASSPEEAGSYEQYF.

The chain joins TRBV19 to TRBJ1-4; 7 nucleotides align to TRBD1. The CDR3 is made up of 19 amino acids. V was pared by 5 bases and J by 5 bases, with 20 bases of the junction left unmatched. Looked up from germline, CDR1 is LNHDA and CDR2 is SQIVND (reference sequence). The CDR3 reads CASSLRGPDRTVGNEKLFF. The CDR3 nucleotides are TGTGCCAGTAGTCTCAGGGGTCCGGACAGGACGGTTGGGAATGAAAAACTGTTTTTT.

The chain links TRBV18 to TRBJ2-7, with 8 bases identical to TRBD1. V was clipped by 0 bases and J by 5 bases; unmatched bases: 6. CDR3 length: 15 residues. Germline values: CDR1 KGHSH, CDR2 LQKENI. In nucleotides, the CDR3 is TGTGCCAGCTCACCACCCAACGGACAGGGCCACGAGCAGTACTTC. Translating it yields CASSPPNGQGHEQYF.

V usage is TRBV21-1 and J usage is TRBJ2-7. TRBV21-1 is classified as a pseudogene. This CDR3 comprises 15 residues. CDR3 DNA: TGTGCCAGCAGCAAATGGGGGTCCGGGGTCTACGAGCAGTACTTC. It is translated as CASSKWGSGVYEQYF.

The rearrangement uses TRBV28 and TRBJ1-1, with 10 bases fitting TRBD1. The J segment lost 2 bases and the V segment lost 5 bases, leaving 11 bases of the junction unmatched. The CDR3 spans 17 residues. Germline CDR1 reads MDHEN; CDR2 reads SYDVKM. The CDR3 is CASSPTGQGKGNTEAFF. The CDR3 DNA follows: TGTGCCAGCAGTCCGACGGGACAGGGGAAGGGTAACACTGAAGCTTTCTTT.

V and J are TRBV5-4 and TRBJ2-7, with TRBD2 identical over 7 bases. V dropped 4 bases and J dropped 2; count of bases not matched to a gene: 9. CDR1 SGHNT and CDR2 YYREEE come from the germline V gene (reference sequence). The CDR3 is made up of 15 amino acids. This chain's CDR3 is CASSPGGTITYEQYF. DNA for the CDR3: TGTGCCAGCAGCCCCGGGGGGACTATCACCTACGAGCAGTACTTC.

The V call is TRBV7-7, the J call TRBJ1-4; D possibly corresponds to TRBD1 (6 bases). Trimming left V 5 bases short and J 3 bases short, with 13 bases between. CDR3 length: 15 residues. Germline values: CDR1 SSHAT, CDR2 FNYEAQ (reference sequence). The chain's CDR3 is CASSQTGPSNEKLFF. CDR3 sequence (DNA): TGTGCCAGCAGCCAAACAGGGCCCTCTAATGAAAAACTGTTTTTT.

The rearrangement joins TRBV4-1 to TRBJ2-2; 7 nucleotides agree with TRBD2. This CDR3 contains 18 residues. V gave up 1 base and J gave up 4 bases; unmatched junction bases: 12. Germline V gene sequence: CDR1 MGHRA, CDR2 YSYEKL. In DNA, the CDR3 is TGCGCCAGCAGCCAAGTCGAACTAGCGCTGGCGGGCACCGGGGAGCTGTTTTTT. Translating it yields CASSQVELALAGTGELFF.

The rearrangement links TRBV11-2 to TRBJ1-1; 8 positions agree with TRBD1. The CDR3 totals 13 residues. In germline, CDR1 is SGHAT, CDR2 FQNNGV. V gave up 5 bases and J gave up 4 bases; unmatched junction bases: 3. CDR3 residues: CASSTGQGTEAFF. In DNA, the CDR3 is TGTGCCAGCAGCACCGGACAGGGCACTGAAGCTTTCTTT.

This clone appeared once. CDR3 nucleotides: TGTGCCAGTAACAGGAAAGACAGTCGTAACTATGGCTACACCTTC. Protein: CASNRKDSRNYGYTF. The chain has TRBV19 and TRBJ1-2; possibly TRBD1 for D (5 bases). Trimming removed 7 bases at V and 1 base at J, with 16 bases between. Germline loops: CDR1 LNHDA, CDR2 SQIVND (reference sequence). The CDR3 covers 15 residues. The variable domain in full, with the rest retrieved from reference TRBV19 and TRBJ1-2, is DGGITQSPKYLFRKEGQNVTLSCEQNLNHDAMYWYRQDPGQGLRLIYYSQIVNDFQKGDIAEGYSVSREKKESFPLTVTSAQKNPTAFYLCASNRKDSRNYGYTFGSGTRLTVV.